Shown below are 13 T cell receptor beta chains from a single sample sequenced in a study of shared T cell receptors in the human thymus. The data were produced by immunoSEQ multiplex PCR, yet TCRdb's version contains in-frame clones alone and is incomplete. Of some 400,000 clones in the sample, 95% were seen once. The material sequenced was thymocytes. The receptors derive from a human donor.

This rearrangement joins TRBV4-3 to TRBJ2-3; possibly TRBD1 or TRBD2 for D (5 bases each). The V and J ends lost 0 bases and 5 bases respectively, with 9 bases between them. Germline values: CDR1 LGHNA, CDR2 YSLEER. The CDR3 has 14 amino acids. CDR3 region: CASSQDGGRDTQYF. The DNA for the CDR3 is TGCGCCAGCAGCCAAGATGGGGGTAGAGATACGCAGTATTTT.

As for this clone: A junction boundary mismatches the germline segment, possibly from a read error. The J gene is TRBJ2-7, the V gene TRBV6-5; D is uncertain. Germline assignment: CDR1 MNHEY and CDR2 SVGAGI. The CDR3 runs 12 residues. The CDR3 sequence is CASSLDSDEQYF. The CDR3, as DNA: TGTGCCAGCAGTTTAGACTCCGACGAGCAGTACTTC.

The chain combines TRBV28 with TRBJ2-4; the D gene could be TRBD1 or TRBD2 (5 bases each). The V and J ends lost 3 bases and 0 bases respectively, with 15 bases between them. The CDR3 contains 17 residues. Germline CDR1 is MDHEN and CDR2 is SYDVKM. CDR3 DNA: TGTGCCAGCAGTTTCCGGGGCGGTCCCCCAGCCAAAAACATTCAGTACTTC. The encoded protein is CASSFRGGPPAKNIQYF.

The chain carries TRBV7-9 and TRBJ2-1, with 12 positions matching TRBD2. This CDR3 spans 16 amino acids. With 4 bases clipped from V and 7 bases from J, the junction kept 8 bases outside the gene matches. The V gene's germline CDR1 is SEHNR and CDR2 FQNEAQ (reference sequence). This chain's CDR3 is CASSSLAGLAGNEQFF. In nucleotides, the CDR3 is TGTGCCAGCAGCTCCCTGGCCGGACTAGCGGGGAATGAGCAGTTCTTC.

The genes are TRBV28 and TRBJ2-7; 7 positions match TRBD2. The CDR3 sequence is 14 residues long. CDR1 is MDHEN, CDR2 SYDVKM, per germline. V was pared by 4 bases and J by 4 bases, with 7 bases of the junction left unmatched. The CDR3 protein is CASSSLGGSYEQYF. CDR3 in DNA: TGTGCCAGCAGTTCCCTGGGGGGGTCATACGAGCAGTACTTC. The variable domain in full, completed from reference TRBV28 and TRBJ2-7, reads DVKVTQSSRYLVKRTGEKVFLECVQDMDHENMFWYRQDPGLGLRLIYFSYDVKMKEKGDIPEGYSVSREKKERFSLILESASTNQTSMYLCASSSLGGSYEQYFGPGTRLTVT.

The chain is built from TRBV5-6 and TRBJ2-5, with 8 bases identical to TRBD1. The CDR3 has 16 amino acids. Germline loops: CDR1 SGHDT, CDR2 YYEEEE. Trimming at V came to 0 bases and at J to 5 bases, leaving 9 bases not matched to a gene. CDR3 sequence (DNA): TGTGCCAGCAGCTTGGAGGGCCAGGGGGCGGTTGAGACCCAGTACTTC. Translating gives CASSLEGQGAVETQYF.

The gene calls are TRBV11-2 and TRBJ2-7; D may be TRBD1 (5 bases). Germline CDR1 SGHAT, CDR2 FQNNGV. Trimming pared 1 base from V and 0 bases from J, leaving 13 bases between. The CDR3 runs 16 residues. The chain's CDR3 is CASSLGKGPSSYEQYF. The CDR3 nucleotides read TGTGCCAGCAGCTTAGGAAAGGGGCCAAGCTCCTACGAGCAGTACTTC. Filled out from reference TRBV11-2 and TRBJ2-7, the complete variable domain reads EAGVAQSPRYKIIEKRQSVAFWCNPISGHATLYWYQQILGQGPKLLIQFQNNGVVDDSQLPKDRFSAERLKGVDSTLKIQPAKLEDSAVYLCASSLGKGPSSYEQYFGPGTRLTVT.

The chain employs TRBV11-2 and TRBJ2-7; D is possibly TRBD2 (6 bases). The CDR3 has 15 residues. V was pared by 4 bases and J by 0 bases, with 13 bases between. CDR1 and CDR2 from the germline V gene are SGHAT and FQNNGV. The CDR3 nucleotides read TGTGCCAGCAGCTCCCGGGACTGGAGCTCCTACGAGCAGTACTTC. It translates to CASSSRDWSSYEQYF.

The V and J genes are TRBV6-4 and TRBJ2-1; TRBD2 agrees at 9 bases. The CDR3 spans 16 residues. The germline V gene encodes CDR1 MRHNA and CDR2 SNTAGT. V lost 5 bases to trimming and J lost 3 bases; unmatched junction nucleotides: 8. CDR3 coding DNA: TGTGCCAGCAGTCGCCGGGATAGCGGGAGCTACAATGAGCAGTTCTTC. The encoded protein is CASSRRDSGSYNEQFF.

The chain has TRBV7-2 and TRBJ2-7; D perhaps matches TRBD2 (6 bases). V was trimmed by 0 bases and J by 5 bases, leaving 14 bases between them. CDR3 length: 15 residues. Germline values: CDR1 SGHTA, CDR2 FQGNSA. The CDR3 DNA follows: TGTGCCAGCAGCTTAGCGGGACTTCAATTGCACGAGCAGTACTTC. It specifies CASSLAGLQLHEQYF.

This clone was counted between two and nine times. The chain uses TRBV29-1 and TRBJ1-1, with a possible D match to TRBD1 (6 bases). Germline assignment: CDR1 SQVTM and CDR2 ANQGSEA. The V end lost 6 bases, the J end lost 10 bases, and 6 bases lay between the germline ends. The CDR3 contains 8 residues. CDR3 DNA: TGCAGCGTACAGGGAGCTTTCTTT. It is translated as CSVQGAFF.

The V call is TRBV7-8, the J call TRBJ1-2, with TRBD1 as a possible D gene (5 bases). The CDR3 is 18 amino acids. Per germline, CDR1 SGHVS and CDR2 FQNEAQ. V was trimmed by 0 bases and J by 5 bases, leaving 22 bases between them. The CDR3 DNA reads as TGTGCCAGCAGCTTAGCAAGAGAGGGGCCCCTACGAAGGTATGGCTACACCTTC. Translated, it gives CASSLAREGPLRRYGYTF.

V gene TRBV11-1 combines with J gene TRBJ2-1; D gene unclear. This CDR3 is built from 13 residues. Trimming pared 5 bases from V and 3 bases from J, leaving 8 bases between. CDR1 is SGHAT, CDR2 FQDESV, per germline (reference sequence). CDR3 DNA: TGTGCCAGCAGCCGAGACGGCTACAATGAGCAGTTCTTC. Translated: CASSRDGYNEQFF.